This T cell receptor beta chain was sequenced for a study of shared clonotypes between healthy human individuals. Sequencing was performed with immunoSEQ multiplex PCR; in TCRdb, only in-frame clones are kept and a portion is missing. The profile shows about 580,000 clones, roughly 98% of them singletons. Germline CDR1 is SGHDT and CDR2 is YYEEEE. The V and J ends lost 2 bases and 7 bases respectively, with 18 bases between them. The length of the CDR3 is 15 residues. About this clone: Its antigen is as yet unknown.

CD45RO-negative, CCR7-selected cells formed the naive CD8 fraction, which excluded terminally differentiated effector memory CD45RA+ cells. Findings and caveats of the study: Estimated clonotype richness was generally higher in naive than memory subsets.

Sequencing input: naive CD8+ T cells sorted from blood. This sequence was found in a man between 25 and 39 years old in good health. This chain uses TRBV5-6 with TRBJ1-2; no reliable D call. The CDR3 reads CASSFPTESRSGYTF. For the CDR3, the DNA is TGTGCCAGCAGCTTTCCCACCGAAAGTCGTAGTGGCTACACCTTC.